Described below is a single T cell receptor (beta chain) sequence and its context. Its antigen is not known. Amplification used 60 Vbeta primers and 13 Jbeta primers. In the authors' methods: About 11 million of the 80 million or so unique TCR beta chains counted in a later analysis were shared. The assay was immunoSEQ multiplex PCR, and TCRdb's table has in-frame clones only and misses some. That table is the source of V, J and clone size, and D and trimming were worked out from the DNA. The sample comprises some 130,000 clones, 81% of which are singletons, and 0.6% to 0.7% rests with the top ten. This entry belongs to a study of cytomegalovirus exposure and HLA in healthy donors. The CDR3 loop spans 15 amino acids. With 4 bases removed from V and 4 bases from J, the gap between germline ends came to 18 bases. Germline CDR1 and CDR2: SGHDT and YYEEEE. Study results and caveats: Among TCR beta chains of equal frequency, HLA-associated ones were more clonally expanded in a later analysis. The classifier reportedly diagnosed cytomegalovirus status with high sensitivity and specificity. In a later analysis, CMV-associated beta chains were mostly HLA-associated, it appeared.

The sequencing sample was made of PBMCs. This receptor was identified in a young man in good health and CMV-seronegative. The chain is built from TRBV5-6 and TRBJ2-7; a weak D match, TRBD1 (5 bases). CDR3 nucleotide sequence: TGTGCCAGCAGCGCCCGATCATTCTACAGGTACGAGCAGTACTTC. This sequence encodes CASSARSFYRYEQYF.